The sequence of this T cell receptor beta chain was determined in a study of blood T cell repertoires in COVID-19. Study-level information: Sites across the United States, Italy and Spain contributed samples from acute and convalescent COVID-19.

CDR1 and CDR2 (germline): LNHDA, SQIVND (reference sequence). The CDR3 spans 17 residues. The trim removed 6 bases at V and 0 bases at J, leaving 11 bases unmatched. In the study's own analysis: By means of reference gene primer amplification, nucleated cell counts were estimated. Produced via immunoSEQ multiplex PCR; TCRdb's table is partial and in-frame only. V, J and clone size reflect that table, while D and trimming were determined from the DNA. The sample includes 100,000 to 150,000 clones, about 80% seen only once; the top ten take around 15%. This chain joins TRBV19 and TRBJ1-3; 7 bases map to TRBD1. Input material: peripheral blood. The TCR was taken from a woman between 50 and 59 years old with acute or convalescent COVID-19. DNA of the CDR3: TGTGCCAGTAGCCGGGACAGTCTTTCTCTCTCTGGAAACACCATATATTTT. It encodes CASSRDSLSLSGNTIYF.